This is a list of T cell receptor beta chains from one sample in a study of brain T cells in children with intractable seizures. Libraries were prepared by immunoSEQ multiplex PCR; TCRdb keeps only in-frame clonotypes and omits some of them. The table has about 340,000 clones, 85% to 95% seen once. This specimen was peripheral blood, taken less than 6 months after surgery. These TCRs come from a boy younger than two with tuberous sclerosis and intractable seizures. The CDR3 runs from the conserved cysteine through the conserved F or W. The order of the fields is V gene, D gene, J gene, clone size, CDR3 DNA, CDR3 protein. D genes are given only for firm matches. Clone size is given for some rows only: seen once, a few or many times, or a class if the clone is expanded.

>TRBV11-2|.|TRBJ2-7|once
TGTGCCAGCAGCTTTGCAGGGGAGCCCTACGAGCAGTACTTC
CASSFAGEPYEQYF
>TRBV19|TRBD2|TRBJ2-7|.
TGTGCCAGTAGCCGGGCGGGAGAGCTGTACGAGCAGTACTTC
CASSRAGELYEQYF
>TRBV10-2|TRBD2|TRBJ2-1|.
TGCGCCAGCAGTGAAAGTAGCGGGAACGCTGAGCAGTTCTTC
CASSESSGNAEQFF
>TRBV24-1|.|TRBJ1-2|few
TGTGCCACCAGTCCACAGGATTTCTATGGCTACACCTTC
CATSPQDFYGYTF
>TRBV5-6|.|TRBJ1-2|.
TGTGCCAGCAGCTTGGAAGGGATACGGAGCTATGGCTACACCTTC
CASSLEGIRSYGYTF
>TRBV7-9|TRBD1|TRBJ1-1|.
TGTGCCAGCAGCTTATGGTGGGACAGCGACACTGAAGCTTTCTTT
CASSLWWDSDTEAFF
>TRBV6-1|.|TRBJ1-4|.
TGTGCCAGCAGTGAAGCGGGTGGCCGGTCTAATGAAAAACTGTTTTTT
CASSEAGGRSNEKLFF
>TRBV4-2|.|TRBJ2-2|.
TGTGCCAGCAGCCAATCTGGCGGGCGGGGGAACACCGGGGAGCTGTTTTTT
CASSQSGGRGNTGELFF
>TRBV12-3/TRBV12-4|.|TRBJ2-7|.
TGTGCCAGCAGTTCCAGGGGCGACGAGCAGTACTTC
CASSSRGDEQYF
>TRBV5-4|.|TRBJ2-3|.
TGTGCCAGCAGCTTGGGTCGAGGTCTCACAGATACGCAGTATTTT
CASSLGRGLTDTQYF